What follows is one T cell receptor (beta chain) and its context. Antigen specificity is unknown. Sample time point: persistent/refractory GD, antithyroid drugs over 5 years with positive TRAb. The authors made the TCR library using RNA they extracted from PBMCs. The authors diagnosed Graves' disease using American Thyroid Association guidelines. Deletions cut 7 bases from V and 1 base from J, with 17 bases between. From germline, CDR1 is SGHKS and CDR2 YYEKEE (reference sequence). The CDR3 extends over 15 amino acids. Libraries of TCR beta came from iRepertoire HTBI primers plus Arm-PCR of CDR3 regions. TCRdb reprocessed the multiplex PCR reads with MiXCR, giving one entry per CDR3 protein. The sample consists of approximately 500,000 distinct CDR3 sequences, 20% to 25% of them appearing once. The source of the sample is a study of regulatory T cells in long-lasting Graves disease. General study points: Persistent patients had a count of shared public clonotypes (approximately 2,800) that exceeded that of new patients (roughly 1,000).

The input for sequencing was peripheral blood mononuclear cells (PBMCs), taken when the disease was refractory, from a patient treated with antithyroid drugs. The sequence was collected from a female donor with Graves disease. The J gene is TRBJ1-2, the V gene TRBV5-5, with D unclear. The CDR3 spells CASGPYSTNNYGYTF. CDR3 nucleotides: TGTGCCAGCGGCCCTTATTCAACGAATAACTATGGCTACACCTTC.